The rows below give T cell receptor beta chains drawn from one sample of a study of T-cell reconstitution after alpha-beta-depleted transplantation in children. TCRdb fed the PCR reads into MiXCR, producing one record per CDR3 protein. The sample comprises about 50,000 distinct CDR3 sequences, about 5.7% of which are singletons, and about 30% rests with the top ten. This specimen consisted of PBMCs, mostly from graft donor cells, obtained 60 days after TCRalphabeta/CD19-depleted stem cell transplant. The receptors originated from a female patient aged 2-10 years who had a stem cell transplant for aplastic anemia, so the T cells may come from the graft donor. Each CDR3 is given with its conserved first and last residue. Each record gives: D gene, clone size, V gene, J gene, CDR3 protein, CDR3 DNA. A D gene is named only where the DNA matches it firmly. Only part of the rows carry a size: once, few, many, or a class if the clone is expanded.

>.|many|TRBV19|TRBJ2-3
CASSIDPTFGTDTQYF
TGTGCCAGTAGTATCGACCCCACCTTTGGCACAGATACGCAGTATTTT
>TRBD1|few|TRBV7-8|TRBJ1-1
CASSLLQGTQAFF
TGTGCCAGCAGCCTTCTACAGGGGACTCAAGCTTTCTTT
>TRBD1|.|TRBV19|TRBJ2-1
CASSSQGTGSYNEQFF
TGTGCCAGTAGTTCCCAGGGGACAGGGAGCTACAATGAGCAGTTCTTC
>TRBD2|.|TRBV5-4|TRBJ2-1
CATSSGGVNNEQFF
TGTGCCACCTCTAGCGGGGGGGTAAACAATGAGCAGTTCTTC
>TRBD1|many|TRBV5-1|TRBJ1-2
CASSLNGQGDGYTF
TGCGCCAGCAGCTTGAACGGACAGGGTGATGGCTACACCTTC
>.|.|TRBV9|TRBJ2-2
CASSSRRNTGELFF
TGTGCCAGCAGCTCTCGACGGAACACCGGGGAGCTGTTTTTT
>TRBD2|many|TRBV18|TRBJ2-1
CASSLTSGRPSNEQFF
TGTGCCAGCTCACTAACTAGCGGGAGGCCCTCCAATGAGCAGTTCTTC
>TRBD2|few|TRBV27|TRBJ2-7
CASSLVAGQRGEQYF
TGTGCCAGCAGTTTAGTAGCGGGACAACGGGGGGAGCAGTACTTC
>TRBD2|many|TRBV11-3|TRBJ2-1
CASSLGVGLAGNNEQFF
TGTGCCAGCAGCTTGGGCGTCGGACTAGCGGGAAACAATGAGCAGTTCTTC
>.|many|TRBV12-3/TRBV12-4|TRBJ2-7
CASSTRGYEQYF
TGTGCCAGCAGTACTAGGGGGTACGAGCAGTACTTC
>TRBD1|many|TRBV19|TRBJ1-5
CASSMDRGGNQPQHF
TGTGCCAGTAGTATGGACAGGGGTGGCAATCAGCCCCAGCATTTT
>.|.|TRBV28|TRBJ2-5
CASSPWRGLETQYF
TGTGCCAGCAGCCCCTGGAGGGGGCTAGAGACCCAGTACTTC
>.|few|TRBV18|TRBJ2-7
CASSPLGAYEQYF
TGTGCCAGCTCACCATTGGGGGCCTACGAGCAGTACTTC
>.|many|TRBV4-3|TRBJ2-5
CASSQDGVQGRRETQYF
TGCGCCAGCAGCCAAGATGGTGTACAGGGCCGGAGAGAGACCCAGTACTTC
>TRBD1|many|TRBV18|TRBJ2-7
CASSPSTGEYEQYF
TGTGCCAGCTCACCATCAACAGGGGAGTACGAGCAGTACTTC
>TRBD2|many|TRBV20-1|TRBJ2-3
CSASPGLGRPLADTQYF
TGCAGTGCTAGCCCGGGACTAGGACGCCCCCTTGCCGATACGCAGTATTTT